Listed below are T cell receptor beta chains from one sample, sequenced in a study of blood T cells in healthy people across ages. In TCRdb, the 5' RACE reads were re-called with MiXCR into one record per CDR3 protein. Seen here are fewer than 800,000 distinct CDR3 sequences, over 45% observed once, and the top ten hold 30% to 35%. The sequencing input was blood. The origin of the receptors is a woman between 55 and 75 years old in good health. The CDR3 runs from the conserved cysteine through the conserved F or W. The D gene is left open where the match is weak. Clone size is shown for a subset of rows, as once, few, many or a class of expanded clone.

>.|TRBJ1-5|.|TRBV20-1|16
TGCAGTGCTGGGACTCCTGGACAGATTAGCAATCAGCCCCAGCATTTT
CSAGTPGQISNQPQHF
>few|TRBJ2-1|TRBD2|TRBV9|15
TGTGCCAGCAGCGAGACCGGGCTAGCGGGAGTTGAGCAGTTCTTC
CASSETGLAGVEQFF
>.|TRBJ2-7|TRBD2|TRBV6-1|16
TGTGCCAGCAGTGACGTACCGGGACTACTCCTCAATGAGCAGTACTTC
CASSDVPGLLLNEQYF
>.|TRBJ2-6|.|TRBV5-1|18
TGCGCCAGCAGCTCCGCCGGGACAAGGGTTTTCCGAGCCAACGTCCTGACTTTC
CASSSAGTRVFRANVLTF
>.|TRBJ1-5|.|TRBV6-1|16
TGTGCCAGCAGTGAATTCGGTCGGATTAGCAATCAGCCCCAGCATTTT
CASSEFGRISNQPQHF
>many|TRBJ1-1|.|TRBV7-2|14
TGTGCCAGCAGCTTAGCGCCGAGCGGCACTGAAGCTTTCTTT
CASSLAPSGTEAFF
>few|TRBJ2-1|TRBD2|TRBV4-2|18
TGTGCCAGCAGCCAATATAAAGCGGGAGGTCCCTCCTACAATGAGCAGTTCTTC
CASSQYKAGGPSYNEQFF
>.|TRBJ2-1|.|TRBV20-1|13
TGCAGTGCTCCCCCTGCGGGGCTCAATGAGCAGTTCTTC
CSAPPAGLNEQFF
>few|TRBJ1-2|TRBD1|TRBV29-1|13
TGCAGCGGGGGACAGGGGGGCCCCTATGGCTACACCTTC
CSGGQGGPYGYTF
>.|TRBJ1-2|TRBD1|TRBV7-2|13
TGTGCCAGCAGCTCGACAGGGCCAGGCGGCTACACCTTC
CASSSTGPGGYTF
>.|TRBJ2-1|.|TRBV7-9|14
TGTGCCAGCAGCTTAGCCGGCTTCTACAATGAGCAGTTCTTT
CASSLAGFYNEQFF
>.|TRBJ2-1|.|TRBV7-8|15
TGTGCCAGCAGCTCGCGAGGTCGCTCCTACAATGAGCAGTTCTTC
CASSSRGRSYNEQFF
>few|TRBJ2-7|TRBD2|TRBV7-2|15
TGTGCCAGCAGCTCGTCGGGGGGAGGCTACAATGAGCAGTACTTC
CASSSSGGGYNEQYF
>.|TRBJ1-5|.|TRBV7-6|15
TGTGCCAGCAGCCCGGGGGGCTCTAGCAATCAGCCCCAGCATTTT
CASSPGGSSNQPQHF
>.|TRBJ2-1|.|TRBV6-2/TRBV6-3|11
TGTGCCAGCAGCCCCGGACAGAGGGGGTTCTTC
CASSPGQRGFF
>.|TRBJ2-1|.|TRBV20-1|11
TGCAGTGCTAGTGGGGGGTATGAGCAGTTCTTC
CSASGGYEQFF
>.|TRBJ2-7|TRBD2|TRBV7-2|13
TGTGCCAGCAGCTTCGGACTAGCCCACGAGCAGTACTTC
CASSFGLAHEQYF
>few|TRBJ2-7|TRBD2|TRBV18|16
TGTGCCAGCTCACCACGACTAGCGGGGGGATCCTACGAGCAGTACTTC
CASSPRLAGGSYEQYF
>.|TRBJ1-2|.|TRBV10-3|13
TGTGCCATCAGTGAACAGACTAAGGGTGGCTACACCTTC
CAISEQTKGGYTF
>few|TRBJ2-7|TRBD1|TRBV29-1|16
TGCAGCGTTGAACTCGGGGCCAGGGGGCGCGGGTACGAGCAGTACTTC
CSVELGARGRGYEQYF
>.|TRBJ2-1|.|TRBV7-9|18
TGTGCCAGCAGTCCTCGTAGAATGGCAGCCGGCGACTACAATGAGCAGTTCTTC
CASSPRRMAAGDYNEQFF
>few|TRBJ2-1|.|TRBV20-1|12
TGCAGTGCTCCCGACCAAACAGATGAGCAGTTCTTC
CSAPDQTDEQFF
>.|TRBJ2-1|.|TRBV7-3|14
TGTGCCAGCAGCTTAGGCGCTGTTTGGTATGAGCAGTTCTTC
CASSLGAVWYEQFF
>.|TRBJ2-4|TRBD1|TRBV2|11
TGTGCCAGCACGTCGATCAGGGGGCAGTACTTC
CASTSIRGQYF
>.|TRBJ1-5|.|TRBV12-3/TRBV12-4|14
TGTGCCAGCGGTACAGGGAAGGGAAATCAGCCCCAGCATTTT
CASGTGKGNQPQHF
>.|TRBJ2-5|TRBD2|TRBV7-2|14
TGTGCCAGCAGCTCCCTAGCGGGAGGAGAGACCCAGTACTTC
CASSSLAGGETQYF
>.|TRBJ2-5|.|TRBV20-1|13
TGCAGTGCTTTGGGGCGGGTACAAGAGACCCAGTACTTC
CSALGRVQETQYF
>.|TRBJ1-4|.|TRBV14|14
TGTGCCAGCAGCCGAGCCACACTCGGTGAAAAACTGTTTTTT
CASSRATLGEKLFF
>.|TRBJ2-7|.|TRBV5-1|15
TGCGCCAGCAGCCGCGACTCGGGACGCCCCTACGAGCAGTACTTC
CASSRDSGRPYEQYF
>few|TRBJ1-2|.|TRBV27|14
TGTGCCAGCAGCCTGACATGGGCTAACTATGGCTACACCTTC
CASSLTWANYGYTF
>few|TRBJ2-5|.|TRBV6-2/TRBV6-3|16
TGTGCCAGCAGTTACCCTCCGCGACTAGGACCCGGCCCCCAGTACTTC
CASSYPPRLGPGPQYF
>.|TRBJ2-1|.|TRBV5-1|13
TGCGCCAGCAGCCCCTGGCTGGGCAGAGAGCAGTTCTTC
CASSPWLGREQFF
>.|TRBJ2-3|TRBD1|TRBV29-1|14
TGCAGCGTTTTAGACAGGGGCTTCACAGATACGCAGTATTTT
CSVLDRGFTDTQYF
>.|TRBJ2-5|.|TRBV3-1|16
TGTGCCAGCAGCCGCCTGGAAGCAGGGATCCACAATGAGCAGTACTTC
CASSRLEAGIHNEQYF
>.|TRBJ2-1|TRBD2|TRBV20-1|15
TGCAGTGCTGCCGGGACTAGCGGGAGTGAGGATGAGCAGTTCTTC
CSAAGTSGSEDEQFF
>few|TRBJ2-1|TRBD2|TRBV29-1|13
TGCAGCGCAGGACTAGCCGTTTACAATGAGCAGTTCTTC
CSAGLAVYNEQFF
>once|TRBJ2-5|TRBD1|TRBV27|15
TGTGCCAGCAGTGTGAGGGACAGGGTGCACCACGAGCGGTACTTC
CASSVRDRVHHERYF
>few|TRBJ2-6|.|TRBV25-1|16
TGTGCCAGCAAGGGTGGTAGCCTCTCTGGGGCCAACGTCCTGACTTTC
CASKGGSLSGANVLTF
>.|TRBJ1-4|.|TRBV20-1|13
TGCAGTGCTAGTACACAAACTAATGAAAAACTGTTTTTT
CSASTQTNEKLFF
>few|TRBJ2-5|.|TRBV29-1|14
TGCAGCGTTGACCGGGCGACAGCCCAAGAGACCCAGTACTTC
CSVDRATAQETQYF
>once|TRBJ2-2|TRBD2|TRBV28|18
TGTGCCAGCAGTTCTTCACTGAGCGGGAGGGCCTCTCGCGGGGAGCTGTTTTTT
CASSSSLSGRASRGELFF
>.|TRBJ2-7|TRBD2|TRBV10-3|13
TGTGCCATCATGGGAGCGGGAGGGCGCGAGCAGTACTTC
CAIMGAGGREQYF
>few|TRBJ2-7|TRBD1|TRBV7-2|16
TGTGCCAGCAGCGCTTCCGGGACAGGTAGCTCCTACGAGCAGTACTTC
CASSASGTGSSYEQYF
>few|TRBJ2-5|TRBD2|TRBV5-1|15
TGCGCCAGCAGCTTGGCGCTAGCGGGAGGAGAGACCCAGTACTTC
CASSLALAGGETQYF
>.|TRBJ1-1|.|TRBV7-3|15
TGTGCCAGCAGCTTAAGAGGGGCACAGGGTGCTGAAGCTTTCTTT
CASSLRGAQGAEAFF
>.|TRBJ2-7|.|TRBV20-1|11
TGCAGTGTCACAACAGTGGATGAGCAGTACTTC
CSVTTVDEQYF
>.|TRBJ2-7|TRBD2|TRBV10-3|16
TGTGCCATCAGTGAGTCACGGCGGGAGGGCCGACACGAGCAGTACTTC
CAISESRREGRHEQYF
>.|TRBJ1-2|TRBD1|TRBV2|13
TGTGCCAGCAAGGGGGACAGGGCCTATGGCTACACCTTC
CASKGDRAYGYTF
>.|TRBJ2-7|.|TRBV5-1|14
TGCGCCAGCAGCTATGACAGGGAGGGGTACGAGCAGTACTTC
CASSYDREGYEQYF
>.|TRBJ2-4|.|TRBV4-2|19
TGTGCCAGCAGCCAAGTGGCACGCGGGGAAGCCCTAGCCAAAAACATTCAGTACTTC
CASSQVARGEALAKNIQYF
>.|TRBJ2-7|TRBD1|TRBV6-1|14
TGTGCCAGCAGTGAAACACAGGGGATAAGCGAGCAGTACTTC
CASSETQGISEQYF